This TCR beta chain was captured by sequencing in a study of T cell responses to AZD1222 COVID-19 vaccine. Study results and limitations: Regions 160-218 and 743-854 held dominance among vaccine-associated CD4 TCRs, which spanned spike. Donors skewed white British and female; clonal diversity was possibly underestimated.

Germline-derived CDR1 and CDR2 are MDHEN and SYDVKM. Trimming stripped 3 bases from V and 2 bases from J, with 16 bases between. CDR3 size: 16 residues. TCRdb's table, derived via immunoSEQ multiplex PCR, lists solely in-frame clones and lacks some. This table holds fewer than 200,000 clones, more than 75% found once. Note on this clone: The antigen remains undetermined.

Sample: peripheral blood, taken 28 days after the second AZD1222 dose. The V call is TRBV28, the J call TRBJ1-2; D gene uncertain. This TCR derives from an adult who received the AZD1222 COVID-19 vaccine. CDR3 sequence (DNA): TGTGCCAGCAGTTTCTCCCAACGCACCCCAAACTATGGCTACACCTTC. The encoded protein is CASSFSQRTPNYGYTF.